The 7 T cell receptor beta chains presented below share a single source sample, sequenced in a study of read filtering for tumor transcriptome and immune sequencing. Molecular barcoded adaptors covering alpha/delta and beta/gamma chains were used on 400 ng RNA. TCRdb itself ran the reads through MiXCR, one entry per CDR3 protein. This table has 75,000 to 95,000 distinct CDR3 sequences, 12% appearing once. Sequencing was carried out using a population of CD138-negative cells sorted from bone marrow. The origin of the receptors is a donor at least 40 years old with multiple myeloma.

This clonotype turned up a few times. One end of the junction does not line up with germline, which may come from a read error. The CDR3 DNA reads as TGCGCCAGCAGCTTGGGGGACAGTCCCAATCAGCCCCTGCATTTT. Amino acid sequence: CASSLGDSPNQPLHF. V and J are TRBV5-1 and TRBJ1-5, with TRBD1 matching 7 bases. The CDR3 contains 15 residues. The germline V gene encodes CDR1 SGHRS and CDR2 YFSETQ.

This clonotype was detected many times. The V call is TRBV20-1, the J call TRBJ2-7; 8 bases align to TRBD1. The CDR3 covers 12 residues. Germline CDR1 reads DFQATT; CDR2 reads SNEGSKA (reference sequence). V trimming: 6 bases; J trimming: 6 bases; junction bases outside the gene matches: 7. The CDR3 bases are TGCAGTGCCCCGACAGGGGCCTCCGAGCAGTACTTC. This codes for CSAPTGASEQYF.

This clonotype occurred many times. J is TRBJ1-2 and V is TRBV29-1; D unresolved. V lost 6 bases and J lost 2, with 13 bases in between. This CDR3 is 13 amino acids long. CDR1 SQVTM and CDR2 ANQGSEA come from the germline V gene. The CDR3 here is CSVPFFSNYGYTF. CDR3 sequence (DNA): TGCAGCGTCCCCTTTTTCTCAAACTATGGCTACACCTTC.

This clonotype occurred a few times. CDR3 bases: TGTGCCAGCAGCCGCCAGGGGGGTAACTATGGCTACACCTTC. Protein product: CASSRQGGNYGYTF. The rearrangement uses TRBV11-3 and TRBJ1-2, with 7 nucleotides matching TRBD1. Germline values: CDR1 SGHNT, CDR2 YENEEA. The CDR3 sequence is 14 residues long. V was clipped by 5 bases and J by 1 base; unmatched bases: 4.

This clonotype was observed at least ten times. V and J are TRBV2 and TRBJ2-7; 12 positions agree with TRBD1. The CDR3 runs 13 residues. CDR1 is SNHLY and CDR2 is FYNNEI in the germline V gene. Trimming took 7 bases from V and 6 from J; bases not matched to a gene: 4. The CDR3 bases are TGTGCCAGCACCGGGACAGGGGGCGGCGAGCAGTACTTC. Residues: CASTGTGGGEQYF.

This clonotype was detected ten times or more. V gene TRBV7-3 combines with J gene TRBJ2-1; 9 nucleotides agree with TRBD2. This CDR3 has 16 amino acids. Germline V CDR1 and CDR2: SGHTA, FQGTGA. The V gene end was trimmed by 5 bases and the J gene end by 1 base; junction bases not matched to a gene: 6. The CDR3 spells CASSPVAGASYNEQFF. Here the CDR3 DNA reads TGTGCCAGCAGCCCGGTAGCGGGAGCTTCCTACAATGAGCAGTTCTTC.

This clonotype has a count of ten or more. The chain joins TRBV20-1 to TRBJ1-5, with D perhaps TRBD1 (6 bases). The germline CDR1 and CDR2 sequences are DFQATT and SNEGSKA (reference sequence). V dropped 3 bases and J dropped 5 bases, with 20 bases sitting between them. The CDR3 runs to 16 residues. CDR3 protein: CSARAIQQGPDQPQHF. CDR3 sequence (DNA): TGCAGTGCTAGGGCTATTCAACAGGGCCCTGATCAGCCCCAGCATTTT.